This T cell receptor beta chain came from a study of blood T cell repertoires in COVID-19. On the study more broadly: Acute-phase and convalescent COVID-19 samples originated in the United States, Italy and Spain.

Clones were read by immunoSEQ multiplex PCR, and TCRdb kept only the in-frame ones, dropping some. The data show 99,000 or so clones, with more than 80% seen just once and roughly a tenth held by the top ten. CDR3 size: 19 residues. J was trimmed by 6 bases and V by 0 bases; bases with no gene match: 9. Germline lookup yields CDR1 SEHNR and CDR2 FQNEAQ (reference sequence). Material for sequencing was peripheral blood. This TCR was sampled from a woman in her 70s with acute or convalescent COVID-19. The chain uses TRBV7-9 and TRBJ2-3, with 16 bases that match TRBD2. This CDR3 is CASSLALPGLAGGRDTQYF. The CDR3 DNA reads TGTGCCAGCAGCTTAGCGCTCCCGGGACTAGCGGGAGGGCGGGATACGCAGTATTTT.